This T cell receptor beta chain was sequenced in a study of T cell repertoires in cytomegalovirus infection. In the case of this clonotype: Its antigen is as yet unknown.

TCRdb used MiXCR to reprocess the reads, holding one entry per CDR3 protein. Among hundreds of thousands of distinct CDR3 sequences listed, roughly a third were seen once. The CDR3 consists of 11 residues. Trimming took off 2 bases at V and 9 bases at J, with 8 bases between the two ends. Germline CDR1 SGHTA, CDR2 FQGNSA. The source material was cultured PBMCs, sampled from culture after CMV antigen stimulation. The rearrangement uses TRBV7-2 and TRBJ2-7, with D possibly being TRBD2 (5 bases). The TCR originated in a human donor in good health (CMV status not recorded). Some clones in this sample may be carry-over from other donors' samples. The CDR3 bases are TGTGCCAGCAGCTTACACCGGGGGCAGTACTTC. Translated, it gives CASSLHRGQYF.